One and the same sample provided the 21 T cell receptor beta chains below, sequenced in a study of cytomegalovirus exposure and HLA in healthy donors. PCR involved 60 Vbeta and 13 Jbeta primers. Data came from immunoSEQ multiplex PCR; TCRdb stores just in-frame clones and leaves some out. This sample has around 130,000 clones, with approximately 81% found just once. The sequenced material came from PBMCs. The receptors shown here come from a man younger than 35 in good health and CMV-seronegative.

The rearrangement joins TRBV2 to TRBJ2-2; 10 bases map to TRBD1. CDR1 and CDR2 (germline): SNHLY, FYNNEI. This CDR3 has 14 amino acids. The V segment lost 6 bases and the J segment 7 bases; nucleotides outside the gene matches: 5. The CDR3 region is CASRGQGVSGELFF. The CDR3, as DNA: TGTGCCAGCAGAGGACAGGGGGTTAGCGGGGAGCTGTTTTTT.

The V call is TRBV7-2, the J call TRBJ1-4; D not certain. Germline V CDR1 and CDR2: SGHTA, FQGNSA. Trimming took off 1 base at V and 4 bases at J, with 10 bases between the two ends. The CDR3 is 15 residues long. In DNA, the CDR3 is TGTGCCAGCAGCTTAGGACCGGGTCGTAATGAAAAACTGTTTTTT. Translating gives CASSLGPGRNEKLFF.

V gene TRBV2 combines with J gene TRBJ1-2, with TRBD1 identical over 12 bases. Germline values: CDR1 SNHLY, CDR2 FYNNEI. J was trimmed by 4 bases and V by 8 bases; bases with no gene match: 5. The CDR3 has 14 residues. In DNA form, the CDR3 reads TGTGCCAGCGGGGGGACAGGGGGCGCCTATGGCTACACCTTC. Translation gives CASGGTGGAYGYTF.

The rearrangement joins TRBV7-6 to TRBJ2-1; the D is unclear. The V gene lost 1 base and the J gene lost 5 bases, with 6 bases spanning the gap. The length of the CDR3 is 13 residues. The germline CDR1 and CDR2 sequences are SGHVS and FNYEAQ. CDR3 coding DNA: TGTGCCAGCAGCTTAGTCGCGGACAATGAGCAGTTCTTC. Protein: CASSLVADNEQFF.

This chain's CDR3 is CASSLAGTTAYNEQFF. In DNA form, the CDR3 reads TGTGCCAGCAGCTTAGCCGGGACTACTGCCTACAATGAGCAGTTCTTC. The chain carries TRBV11-3 and TRBJ2-1, with 7 bases identical to TRBD2. The germline gives CDR1 SGHNT, CDR2 YENEEA. This CDR3 region has 16 residues. V was pared by 1 base and J by 2 bases, with 5 bases of the junction left unmatched.

The genes are TRBV21-1 and TRBJ2-3; TRBD2, the table's D call, lacks a check against the DNA. TRBV21-1 is a pseudogene locus. CDR3 length: 15 amino acids. As DNA, the CDR3 is TGTGCCAGCAGCAAAGGAGCGGGAGCTGCCGATACGCAGTATTTT. Amino acid sequence: CASSKGAGAADTQYF.

This clone appeared once. CDR3 bases: TGTGCCAGTAAATGGAGTCGCACCATGGTTCATGGCTACACCTTC. Translated: CASKWSRTMVHGYTF. The chain carries TRBV19 and TRBJ1-2; no definite D call. V gave up 7 bases and J gave up 6 bases, with 21 bases separating them. Germline V gene sequence: CDR1 LNHDA, CDR2 SQIVND (reference sequence). This CDR3 contains 15 residues.

This clone was recorded only once. The chain carries TRBV7-3 and TRBJ2-3; 7 bases fit TRBD2. V shed 5 bases and J 4 bases; nucleotides not matched to a gene: 6. CDR3 length: 14 residues. Germline loops: CDR1 SGHTA, CDR2 FQGTGA. The CDR3 sequence is CASSPRLASDTQYF. CDR3 in DNA: TGTGCCAGCAGCCCCCGACTAGCCTCAGATACGCAGTATTTT.

CDR3 bases: TGTGCCAGCAGTTCGAGTACAGATACGCAGTATTTT. This encodes CASSSSTDTQYF. The V call is TRBV6-1, the J call TRBJ2-3; no clear D. CDR3 length: 12 amino acids. V lost 5 bases and J lost 3, with 6 bases in between. Germline values: CDR1 MNHNS, CDR2 SASEGT.

V is TRBV18 and J is TRBJ1-2; tentatively, D is TRBD1 (5 bases). CDR3 length: 16 amino acids. Germline CDR1 reads KGHSH; CDR2 reads LQKENI. V was cut by 2 bases and J by 4 bases, with 17 bases left in between. CDR3 region: CASSPGAPTDAYGYTF. For the CDR3, the DNA is TGTGCCAGCTCACCAGGGGCCCCGACAGACGCCTATGGCTACACCTTC.

The genes are TRBV28 and TRBJ1-3; TRBD1 is a possible D gene (5 bases). The ends were cut back, 5 bases at V and 1 base at J, with 12 bases in the middle. CDR3 length: 15 amino acids. CDR1 is MDHEN and CDR2 is SYDVKM in the germline V gene. The CDR3 here is CASSGAKGSGNTIYF. The CDR3 bases are TGTGCCAGCAGTGGGGCAAAGGGATCTGGAAACACCATATATTTT.

The gene calls are TRBV7-9 and TRBJ2-7; 9 bases map to TRBD1. This CDR3 has 15 amino acids. Trimming removed 8 bases from V and 4 bases from J; junction bases left unmatched: 12. Germline loops: CDR1 SEHNR, CDR2 FQNEAQ (reference sequence). DNA for the CDR3: TGTGCCAGCGTACTCGCGGGACAGGGTCTTTACGAGCAGTACGTC. Protein product: CASVLAGQGLYEQYV.

The V gene is TRBV6-6, the J gene TRBJ1-6; TRBD1 matches at 12 bases. V was pared by 8 bases and J by 4 bases, with 6 bases of the junction left unmatched. The length of the CDR3 is 16 residues. Germline CDR1 and CDR2: MNHNY and SVGAGI (reference sequence). CDR3 in amino acids: CASGPGQGAYNSPLHF. The CDR3 nucleotides read TGTGCCAGCGGTCCGGGACAGGGGGCATATAATTCACCCCTCCACTTT.

This clone was seen a handful of times. The chain employs TRBV6-1 and TRBJ1-2; weak D call: TRBD1 (6 bases). Per germline, CDR1 MNHNS and CDR2 SASEGT. The CDR3 spans 14 residues. Trimming pared 3 bases from V and 5 bases from J, leaving 13 bases between. The CDR3 region is CASSDTGRGYGYTF. CDR3 bases: TGTGCCAGCAGTGATACGGGGAGGGGGTATGGCTACACCTTC.

Regarding this clone: Compared with germline, one end of the junction differs, possibly owing to a read error. V and J are TRBV2 and TRBJ1-5; tentative D call: TRBD1 (5 bases). The germline V gene has CDR1 SNHLY and CDR2 FYNNEI. This CDR3 has 15 residues. The CDR3, as DNA: TGTGCCAGCAATGAAGACAGCTATAGCAATCAGCCCCAGCATTTT. Translating gives CASNEDSYSNQPQHF.

In its sample, this clone was seen a few times. V usage is TRBV4-3 and J usage is TRBJ2-3; tentatively, D is TRBD1 (6 bases). This CDR3 contains 14 residues. CDR1 is LGHNA and CDR2 is YSLEER in the germline V gene. V lost 4 bases, J lost 1 base, and 9 bases lay in between. DNA of the CDR3: TGCGCCAGCAGCCGAAGACAGGGCACAGATACGCAGTATTTT. This codes for CASSRRQGTDTQYF.

This clone was recorded only once. At one end the junction does not follow the germline gene, possibly because of a read error. This chain uses TRBV7-9 with TRBJ1-5, with D possibly being TRBD1 (6 bases). The germline gives CDR1 SEHNR, CDR2 FQNEAQ (reference sequence). CDR3 length: 12 residues. Here the CDR3 DNA reads TGTTCCAGCAGCTTACAGGGCAGCCCCCAGCATTTT. Its protein is CSSSLQGSPQHF.

This clone was observed once. The chain links TRBV18 to TRBJ2-1, with 8 bases lining up with TRBD2. V trimming: 6 bases; J trimming: 8 bases; junction bases outside the gene matches: 6. Germline CDR1 KGHSH, CDR2 LQKENI. The CDR3 contains 13 residues. The CDR3 protein is CASSPAGVDEQFF. The DNA of the CDR3 is TGTGCCAGCTCTCCAGCGGGGGTTGATGAGCAGTTCTTC.

The gene calls are TRBV6-6 and TRBJ2-5; 8 positions agree with TRBD2. CDR1 is MNHNY, CDR2 SVGAGI, per germline (reference sequence). The CDR3 totals 15 residues. V lost 4 bases, J lost 5 bases, and 9 bases stayed unmatched. The CDR3 sequence is CASSSLSGSGETQYF. For the CDR3, the DNA is TGTGCCAGCAGTTCCTTAAGCGGGAGTGGGGAGACCCAGTACTTC.

This clone was seen only a few times. The chain uses TRBV4-3 and TRBJ2-7; perhaps TRBD1 as D (6 bases). The CDR3 contains 15 residues. Deletions cut 0 bases from V and 4 bases from J, with 13 bases between. CDR1 LGHNA and CDR2 YSLEER come from the germline V gene. The CDR3 coding sequence is TGCGCCAGCAGCCAAGACGCAGGGGTATCGTACGAGCAGTACTTC. Amino acid sequence: CASSQDAGVSYEQYF.

This clone was counted a single time. The chain is built from TRBV9 and TRBJ2-2; a possible D gene is TRBD2 (6 bases). Germline CDR1 and CDR2: SGDLS and YYNGEE. Trimming shortened V by 4 bases and J by 0 bases, and 16 bases separated the two germline ends. CDR3 size: 17 residues. The CDR3 coding sequence is TGTGCCAGCAGCCCTAGGTCGGGCGGGACGAACACCGGGGAGCTGTTTTTT. Its translation is CASSPRSGGTNTGELFF.